A selection of T cell receptor beta chains follows, all from one sample in a study of technical replicates of blood from several donors. Method: immunoSEQ multiplex PCR; TCRdb's copy keeps in-frame clones and lacks some. The top ten clones hold less than 0.25% of a sample with some 74,000 clones, roughly 95% of them seen once. The source material was T cells isolated from PBMCs. Receptor source: a human donor in good health. Both conserved end residues are part of each CDR3. A D gene is named only where the DNA matches it firmly. Where a row states a size, it is once, few, many or the class of an expanded clone; other rows omit it.

clone size: once
D gene: TRBD2
J gene: TRBJ2-1
V gene: TRBV5-1
CDR3 protein: CASSLGRDYNNEQFF
CDR3 DNA: TGCGCCAGCAGCTTGGGACGGGACTACAACAATGAGCAGTTCTTC

clone size: -
D gene: -
J gene: TRBJ1-1
V gene: TRBV18
CDR3 protein: CASSPTDNEAFF
CDR3 DNA: TGTGCCAGCTCACCAACAGACAATGAAGCTTTCTTT

clone size: -
D gene: TRBD1
J gene: TRBJ1-1
V gene: TRBV5-1
CDR3 protein: CASSSSRTGIGEAFF
CDR3 DNA: TGCGCCAGCAGCTCCTCGCGGACAGGGATTGGTGAAGCTTTCTTT

clone size: -
D gene: -
J gene: TRBJ2-7
V gene: TRBV4-2
CDR3 protein: CASSQDLLAGNSYEQYF
CDR3 DNA: TGTGCCAGCAGCCAAGATTTATTGGCAGGGAACTCCTACGAGCAGTACTTC

clone size: -
D gene: TRBD1
J gene: TRBJ1-6
V gene: TRBV2
CDR3 protein: CASSDTGTGISPLHF
CDR3 DNA: TGTGCCAGCAGCGATACCGGGACAGGGATTTCACCCCTCCACTTT

clone size: -
D gene: -
J gene: TRBJ1-1
V gene: TRBV7-3
CDR3 protein: CASSLSVNTEAFF
CDR3 DNA: TGTGCCAGCAGCTTATCAGTGAACACTGAAGCTTTCTTT

clone size: -
D gene: TRBD1
J gene: TRBJ1-2
V gene: TRBV23-1
CDR3 protein: CASSQSPGQGANGYTF
CDR3 DNA: TGCGCCAGCAGTCAATCGCCGGGACAGGGGGCGAATGGCTACACCTTC

clone size: -
D gene: TRBD2
J gene: TRBJ2-2
V gene: TRBV19
CDR3 protein: CASIGGAPSNTGELFF
CDR3 DNA: TGTGCCAGTATCGGGGGGGCACCTAGTAACACCGGGGAGCTGTTTTTT

clone size: -
D gene: TRBD2
J gene: TRBJ2-3
V gene: TRBV5-1
CDR3 protein: CASSLPGLAGGASTDTQYF
CDR3 DNA: TGCGCCAGCAGCTTGCCGGGACTAGCGGGAGGGGCTAGCACAGATACGCAGTATTTT

clone size: -
D gene: -
J gene: TRBJ2-2
V gene: TRBV11-2
CDR3 protein: CASSFPRRDFNTGELFF
CDR3 DNA: TGTGCCAGCAGCTTTCCCCGCAGGGACTTTAACACCGGGGAGCTGTTTTTT